Presented here are 25 T cell receptor beta chains from one specimen sequenced in a study of blood T cells in healthy people across ages. Next came a second PCR, run for about 7 to 12 cycles, which used a sample-barcoded 5' primer along with a J-beta primer mix. A single record per CDR3 protein comes from TCRdb applying MiXCR to the 5' RACE reads. The table has about 720,000 distinct CDR3 sequences, over 20% seen once. Sequencing was carried out using blood. These receptors all come from a man between 65 and 85 years old in good health.

The chain carries TRBV20-1 and TRBJ1-1, with D maybe TRBD1 (6 bases). This CDR3 has 15 residues. CDR1 is DFQATT and CDR2 is SNEGSKA in the germline V gene (reference sequence). V lost 3 bases, J lost 6 bases, and 20 bases lay in between. The CDR3 region is CSARIPGTSFPEAFF. Written as DNA, the CDR3 is TGCAGTGCTAGGATACCCGGGACATCTTTCCCTGAAGCTTTCTTT.

This clonotype has only a few counts. V is TRBV12-3 or TRBV12-4 and J is TRBJ1-6, with D perhaps TRBD1 (6 bases). V lost 2 bases, J lost 11 bases, and 13 bases lay in between. The CDR3 runs 14 residues. This chain's CDR3 is CASSLRGGQTPLHF. The CDR3 coding sequence is TGTGCCAGCAGTTTAAGGGGGGGCCAGACACCCCTCCACTTT.

This clonotype was seen repeatedly, ten times or more. This chain joins TRBV29-1 and TRBJ2-5; no clear D gene. This CDR3 comprises 10 residues. V lost 4 bases to trimming and J lost 2 bases, with 2 bases between them. Germline CDR1 SQVTM, CDR2 ANQGSEA. The CDR3 sequence is CSVVQETQYF. CDR3 DNA: TGCAGCGTTGTGCAAGAGACCCAGTACTTC.

This clonotype was picked up a small number of times. The chain recombines TRBV29-1 with TRBJ2-1; D tentatively reads TRBD1 or TRBD2 (6 bases each). Trimming took off 5 bases at V and 0 bases at J, with 11 bases between the two ends. There are 14 residues in the CDR3. The V gene's germline CDR1 is SQVTM and CDR2 ANQGSEA. CDR3 amino acids: CSVSGARSYNEQFF. Here the CDR3 DNA reads TGCAGCGTTTCGGGGGCACGCTCCTACAATGAGCAGTTCTTC.

V usage is TRBV12-3 or TRBV12-4 and J usage is TRBJ2-3, with 9 bases lining up with TRBD2. This CDR3 region has 16 residues. Trimming took 6 bases from V and 3 from J; bases not matched to a gene: 10. The CDR3: CASRSLGTSSTDTQYF. CDR3 in DNA: TGTGCCAGCAGGTCCCTCGGGACTAGCAGTACAGATACGCAGTATTTT.

This chain connects TRBV9 to TRBJ2-3; maybe TRBD2 (5 bases). The CDR3 is made up of 14 amino acids. CDR1 and CDR2 (germline): SGDLS, YYNGEE. The V end lost 0 bases, the J end lost 3 bases, and 8 bases lay between the germline ends. The DNA of the CDR3 is TGTGCCAGCAGCGTAGTTCCGGGGACAGATACGCAGTATTTT. It is translated as CASSVVPGTDTQYF.

V usage is TRBV11-2 and J usage is TRBJ2-1; D possibly uses TRBD1 or TRBD2 (5 bases each). V was shortened by 5 bases and J by 4 bases, with 15 bases between the two germline ends. Germline V CDR1 and CDR2: SGHAT, FQNNGV. The CDR3 spans 15 residues. Here the CDR3 reads CASSLPGTNYNEQFF. In DNA, the CDR3 is TGTGCCAGCAGCCTACCCGGGACCAATTACAATGAGCAGTTCTTC.

This clonotype was picked up many times. The CDR3 reads CSAGTSGSLTDTQYF. In nucleotides, the CDR3 is TGCAGTGCCGGGACTAGCGGGAGTTTGACAGATACGCAGTATTTT. The J gene is TRBJ2-3, the V gene TRBV20-1; 14 positions agree with TRBD2. V shed 6 bases, J shed 3 bases, and the junction held 5 bases outside the gene matches. Germline CDR1 DFQATT, CDR2 SNEGSKA (reference sequence). CDR3 length: 15 residues.

V and J are TRBV29-1 and TRBJ2-3, with 7 bases fitting TRBD2. The germline V gene has CDR1 SQVTM and CDR2 ANQGSEA. The V segment lost 4 bases and the J segment 3 bases; nucleotides outside the gene matches: 10. The CDR3 loop spans 15 amino acids. DNA for the CDR3: TGCAGCGTTGTCGGGACTAACGGGAGTACAGATACGCAGTATTTT. Translating it yields CSVVGTNGSTDTQYF.

This clonotype was seen only a few times. V is TRBV7-2 and J is TRBJ1-2; 9 nucleotides line up with TRBD1. V was clipped by 4 bases and J by 6 bases; unmatched bases: 3. Germline lookup yields CDR1 SGHTA and CDR2 FQGNSA. The CDR3 has 13 amino acids. CDR3 DNA sequence: TGTGCCAGCAGCTCAACAGGGGGCCATGGCTACACCTTC. This encodes CASSSTGGHGYTF.

The J gene is TRBJ1-2, the V gene TRBV2; D is undetermined. In germline, CDR1 is SNHLY, CDR2 FYNNEI. This CDR3 has 15 residues. V was cut by 6 bases and J by 1 base, with 15 bases left in between. The DNA for the CDR3 is TGTGCCAGCAGCTTTGGAGGGCCGGGTAACTATGGCTACACCTTC. It codes for CASSFGGPGNYGYTF. The whole variable domain, filled in from reference TRBV2 and TRBJ1-2, reads EPEVTQTPSHQVTQMGQEVILRCVPISNHLYFYWYRQILGQKVEFLVSFYNNEISEKSEIFDDQFSVERPDGSNFTLKIRSTKLEDSAMYFCASSFGGPGNYGYTFGSGTRLTVV.

The chain uses TRBV5-1 and TRBJ1-2; no firm D call. Germline lookup yields CDR1 SGHRS and CDR2 YFSETQ. V was pared by 0 bases and J by 7 bases, with 10 bases between. The CDR3 is 13 amino acids. The CDR3 sequence is CASSLVADSGYTF. As DNA, the CDR3 is TGCGCCAGCAGCTTGGTTGCAGACTCTGGCTACACCTTC.

This chain uses TRBV5-1 with TRBJ2-4, with no clear D. The germline CDR1 and CDR2 sequences are SGHRS and YFSETQ. Trimming left V 4 bases short and J 5 bases short, with 19 bases between. The CDR3 contains 16 residues. The CDR3 reads CASSAGSKGPQNIQYF. The CDR3 nucleotides are TGCGCCAGCAGCGCCGGGTCGAAAGGTCCCCAAAACATTCAGTACTTC.

This clonotype appeared a few times. V usage is TRBV5-1 and J usage is TRBJ1-3; TRBD1 agrees at 7 bases. Germline V gene lookup returns CDR1 SGHRS and CDR2 YFSETQ. The V segment lost 0 bases and the J segment 0 bases; nucleotides outside the gene matches: 3. This CDR3 comprises 16 residues. CDR3 in DNA: TGCGCCAGCAGCTTGGGGGACAGCTTCTCTGGAAACACCATATATTTT. Protein: CASSLGDSFSGNTIYF.

The chain couples TRBV5-1 to TRBJ2-7, with D unresolved. CDR3 length equals 12 residues. CDR1 and CDR2 from the germline V gene are SGHRS and YFSETQ. Trimming took off 4 bases at V and 7 bases at J, with 12 bases between the two ends. The CDR3 sequence: CASSTPTLEQYF. The CDR3 bases are TGCGCCAGCAGCACCCCTACCCTGGAGCAGTACTTC.

This clonotype was counted between two and nine times. The CDR3 coding sequence is TGCAGTGCCGGCCCAGGGGGCCGTGAGACCCAGTACTTC. It codes for CSAGPGGRETQYF. V is TRBV20-1 and J is TRBJ2-5, with TRBD1 matching over 8 bases. The CDR3 has 13 amino acids. With 6 bases clipped from V and 5 bases from J, the junction kept 8 bases outside the gene matches. Germline lookup yields CDR1 DFQATT and CDR2 SNEGSKA (reference sequence).

This clonotype was detected only a few times. The chain has TRBV5-6 and TRBJ1-3; 9 bases fit TRBD1. There are 16 residues in the CDR3. After removal of 4 bases from V and 2 bases from J, the junction contained 7 bases not matched to a gene. Per germline, CDR1 SGHDT and CDR2 YYEEEE. CDR3 DNA sequence: TGTGCCAGCAGCCTGTGGACAGGGGTAACTGGAAACACCATATATTTT. Translation gives CASSLWTGVTGNTIYF.

There are many counts of this clonotype. This chain links TRBV11-2 with TRBJ2-1; perhaps D is TRBD1 or TRBD2 (5 bases each). CDR1 is SGHAT and CDR2 is FQNNGV in the germline V gene. With 5 bases removed from V and 1 base from J, the gap between germline ends came to 12 bases. The CDR3 extends over 15 amino acids. In DNA form, the CDR3 reads TGTGCCAGCAGCCCCGGGACGGCTTCCTACAATGAGCAGTTCTTC. As protein: CASSPGTASYNEQFF.

This clonotype was seen a handful of times. The rearrangement uses TRBV9 and TRBJ2-3, with D possibly being TRBD1 (5 bases). From germline, CDR1 is SGDLS and CDR2 YYNGEE. Trimming stripped 3 bases from V and 6 bases from J, with 14 bases between. This CDR3 is 14 amino acids long. The CDR3 DNA reads TGTGCCAGCAGCGGAGTCCAGGGTAAGGATACGCAGTATTTT. It is translated as CASSGVQGKDTQYF.

This clonotype was detected only a few times. V usage is TRBV5-1 and J usage is TRBJ1-1; 8 positions agree with TRBD1. The CDR3 spans 16 residues. The germline V gene encodes CDR1 SGHRS and CDR2 YFSETQ. V dropped 4 bases and J dropped 3; count of bases not matched to a gene: 11. CDR3 nucleotide sequence: TGCGCCAGCAGCCCGCAGGGGGCAGGTTCGTACACTGAAGCTTTCTTT. Translating gives CASSPQGAGSYTEAFF. Variable domain in full (rest from reference TRBV5-1 and TRBJ1-1): KAGVTQTPRYLIKTRGQQVTLSCSPISGHRSVSWYQQTPGQGLQFLFEYFSETQRNKGNFPGRFSGRQFSNSRSEMNVSTLELGDSALYLCASSPQGAGSYTEAFFGQGTRLTVV.

The chain employs TRBV18 and TRBJ2-3, with D perhaps TRBD2 (8 bases). The V end lost 8 bases, the J end lost 3 bases, and 18 bases lay between the germline ends. Germline CDR1 is KGHSH and CDR2 is LQKENI. The CDR3 runs to 15 residues. Here the CDR3 reads CASRMVAGQTDTQYF. In DNA form, the CDR3 reads TGTGCCAGCCGTATGGTAGCGGGACAGACAGATACGCAGTATTTT.

This sequence joins TRBV21-1 and TRBJ2-5. TRBV21-1 is shown as a pseudogene. The CDR3 is 14 amino acids. The CDR3 DNA reads TGTGCCAGCAGCAAAGAGGACCTCCAAGAGACTCGGTACTTC. Translated: CASSKEDLQETRYF.

This clonotype appeared a few times. The genes are TRBV7-9 and TRBJ2-1; possible D gene TRBD2, 6 bases. This CDR3 spans 14 amino acids. CDR1 and CDR2 from the germline V gene are SEHNR and FQNEAQ (reference sequence). V lost 5 bases and J 0 bases, leaving 8 bases between the germline ends. CDR3 sequence (DNA): TGTGCCAGCAGCCGACTAGGCTCCTACAATGAGCAGTTCTTC. Protein sequence: CASSRLGSYNEQFF. Combining the CDR3 with reference TRBV7-9 and TRBJ2-1 gives the whole variable domain DTGVSQNPRHKITKRGQNVTFRCDPISEHNRLYWYRQTLGQGPEFLTYFQNEAQLEKSRLLSDRFSAERPKGSFSTLEIQRTEQGDSAMYLCASSRLGSYNEQFFGPGTRLTVL.

The chain is built from TRBV20-1 and TRBJ2-3; weak D call: TRBD2 (6 bases). The germline V gene has CDR1 DFQATT and CDR2 SNEGSKA (reference sequence). With 3 bases removed from V and 6 bases from J, the gap between germline ends came to 16 bases. The CDR3 is 14 residues long. In DNA form, the CDR3 reads TGCAGTGCTAGCGGGACTCAAAGCCGGGATACGCAGTATTTT. Translating it yields CSASGTQSRDTQYF.

In its sample, this clonotype was seen a few times. The V and J genes are TRBV24-1 and TRBJ1-1; perhaps TRBD1 as D (5 bases). V lost 6 bases to trimming and J lost 1 base, with 8 bases between them. The CDR3 length is 13 residues. CDR1 is KGHDR, CDR2 SFDVKD, per germline. In nucleotides, the CDR3 is TGTGCCACCAGTTTAGGACAGAACACTGAAGCTTTCTTT. Translating it yields CATSLGQNTEAFF.